Following are 11 T cell receptor beta chains from one sample sequenced in a study of tissue T cells after allogeneic stem cell transplantation (dated by TCRdb to the early 2020s). Libraries were made using the immunoSEQ multiplex PCR assay. In its TCRdb copy, this immuneACCESS table keeps in-frame sequences only and misses some clones. Where compared with another copy, unresolved V genes explain less than half of these, and the others have no known cause. A total of about 25,000 clones appear in this sample, roughly 80% of them only once. The ten top clones hold 7.5% to 9% of the sample. The time point label here, explained by the study, means: human tissue collected at research (rapid) autopsy. The material was tissue from the ileum, obtained at autopsy. These receptors were taken from a female donor of 60 years or more with lung cancer.

This chain uses TRBV27 with TRBJ2-1, with 7 bases matching TRBD2. There are 18 residues in the CDR3. CDR1 and CDR2 (germline): MNHEY, SMNVEV (reference sequence). V gave up 1 base and J gave up 0 bases; unmatched junction bases: 9. This CDR3 reads CASSLFRGSRSSYNEQFF. The DNA of the CDR3 is TGTGCCAGCAGTTTATTCCGCGGGAGTCGAAGCTCCTACAATGAGCAGTTCTTC.

In its sample, this clone ranks as medium-sized (0.01 to 0.1%). V gene TRBV6-5 combines with J gene TRBJ2-7; D could derive from TRBD1 or TRBD2 (6 bases each). The CDR3 loop spans 15 amino acids. V gave up 6 bases and J gave up 4 bases, with 19 bases separating them. Germline V gene data show CDR1 as MNHEY and CDR2 as SVGAGI. CDR3 sequence reads: CASSPLGGRGYEQYF. The CDR3 bases are TGTGCCAGCAGCCCGTTAGGGGGGCGAGGGTACGAGCAGTACTTC.

For this clone: Relative to the germline gene, one junction end is altered; a read error may explain this. The chain recombines TRBV19 with TRBJ1-5, with a possible D match to TRBD1 (5 bases). Germline assignment: CDR1 LNHDA and CDR2 SQIVND (reference sequence). The CDR3 runs to 17 residues. For the CDR3, the DNA is TGTGCCAGTAGCTCAACCGGGACGGCGATAAGCAGTCAGCCCCAGCATTTT. It translates to CASSSTGTAISSQPQHF.

V usage is TRBV19 and J usage is TRBJ2-5; the match to TRBD1 covers 10 bases. Germline assignment: CDR1 LNHDA and CDR2 SQIVND (reference sequence). The CDR3 sequence is 14 residues long. Germline trimming cut 6 bases from V and 4 bases from J; bases unmatched to any gene: 5. CDR3 DNA: TGTGCCAGTAGGGCGACAGGGGGCGGAGAGACCCAGTACTTC. This sequence encodes CASRATGGGETQYF. Drawing the rest from reference TRBV19 and TRBJ2-5, the complete variable domain is DGGITQSPKYLFRKEGQNVTLSCEQNLNHDAMYWYRQDPGQGLRLIYYSQIVNDFQKGDIAEGYSVSREKKESFPLTVTSAQKNPTAFYLCASRATGGGETQYFGPGTRLLVL.

The genes are TRBV5-6 and TRBJ1-2, with 7 bases that match TRBD1. Trimming cost V 1 base and J 3 bases; bases outside gene matches: 12. This CDR3 region has 17 residues. Per the germline V gene, CDR1 is SGHDT and CDR2 is YYEEEE. CDR3 protein: CASSLLTGRIGDYGYTF. The CDR3 DNA is TGTGCCAGCAGCTTGCTGACAGGGAGGATAGGAGACTATGGCTACACCTTC.

This chain connects TRBV18 to TRBJ1-5, with 8 nucleotides matching TRBD1. The CDR3 runs to 17 residues. V lost 5 bases to trimming and J lost 0 bases; unmatched junction nucleotides: 9. The V gene's germline CDR1 is KGHSH and CDR2 LQKENI. CDR3 bases: TGTGCCAGCTCAGCGCTCGGACAGGGAAATAGCAATCAGCCCCAGCATTTT. Its protein is CASSALGQGNSNQPQHF.

As regards this clone: The same CDR3 also results from other DNA sequences found in this sample. The V gene is TRBV19, the J gene TRBJ1-5, with D maybe TRBD1 (5 bases). The V gene's germline CDR1 is LNHDA and CDR2 SQIVND (reference sequence). The CDR3 runs 14 residues. V dropped 3 bases and J dropped 4 bases, with 10 bases sitting between them. CDR3 sequence: CASSIDSLNQPQHF. DNA for the CDR3: TGTGCCAGTAGTATCGACAGCTTAAATCAGCCCCAGCATTTT.

The genes are TRBV29-1 and TRBJ2-7, with 8 bases fitting TRBD1. This CDR3 comprises 13 residues. In germline, CDR1 is SQVTM, CDR2 ANQGSEA. V gave up 3 bases and J gave up 3 bases; unmatched junction bases: 4. CDR3 DNA sequence: TGCAGCGTTGATTCGGGACAGGACTACGAGCAGTACTTC. It yields the protein CSVDSGQDYEQYF.

The V call is TRBV7-2, the J call TRBJ2-7; D tentatively reads TRBD1 or TRBD2 (5 bases each). This CDR3 has 13 amino acids. Per germline, CDR1 SGHTA and CDR2 FQGNSA. V was cut by 4 bases and J by 0 bases, with 7 bases left in between. The DNA for the CDR3 is TGTGCCAGCAGCTGGGGGTACTCCTACGAGCAGTACTTC. Protein product: CASSWGYSYEQYF.

The chain has TRBV4-2 and TRBJ1-1; TRBD1 agrees at 7 bases. Germline trimming cut 1 base from V and 1 base from J; bases unmatched to any gene: 3. This CDR3 spans 15 amino acids. The germline CDR1 and CDR2 sequences are LGHNA and YNFKEQ. This CDR3 is CASSQAGQSNTEAFF. The DNA of the CDR3 is TGTGCCAGCAGCCAAGCGGGACAGTCGAACACTGAAGCTTTCTTT.

This chain links TRBV30 with TRBJ1-5; possibly TRBD1 for D (6 bases). The V end was cut by 1 base, the J end by 5 bases, with 9 bases between. The CDR3 sequence is 13 residues long. Germline lookup yields CDR1 GTSNPN and CDR2 SVGIG (reference sequence). The CDR3 sequence is CAWSGQDDQPQHF. CDR3 nucleotides: TGTGCCTGGAGTGGACAGGACGATCAGCCCCAGCATTTT. Based on the CDR3 plus reference TRBV30 and TRBJ1-5, the full variable domain is SQTIHQWPATLVQPVGSPLSLECTVEGTSNPNLYWYRQAAGRGLQLLFYSVGIGQISSEVPQNLSASRPQDRQFILSSKKLLLSDSGFYLCAWSGQDDQPQHFGDGTRLSIL.